The next 8 T cell receptor beta chains were all read from a single sample in a study of T-cell memory formation after mild COVID-19. TCRdb re-derived calls from the 5' RACE reads in MiXCR, one entry per CDR3 protein. The table has about 190,000 distinct CDR3 sequences, about 10% seen once; the top ten hold just over 3%. The sample was PBMCs or a T cell subset sorted from them (not recorded which). The receptors derive from a man in his late teens or twenties who had mild COVID-19 (a few samples of this study predate the infection). Cell type and time point are not known.

The CDR3 reads CASRRKLAGGITGELFF. Here the CDR3 DNA reads TGTGCCAGCAGGCGCAAACTAGCGGGGGGTATCACCGGGGAGCTGTTTTTT. This rearrangement joins TRBV27 to TRBJ2-2, with 12 positions matching TRBD2. V shed 6 bases and J 4 bases; nucleotides not matched to a gene: 9. The germline V gene has CDR1 MNHEY and CDR2 SMNVEV (reference sequence). This CDR3 has 17 amino acids.

This clonotype was seen only a few times. This rearrangement joins TRBV4-3 to TRBJ1-5; 8 nucleotides match TRBD1. CDR3 length: 16 amino acids. The ends lost 4 bases at V and 4 bases at J; junction bases unmatched: 9. CDR1 LGHNA and CDR2 YSLEER come from the germline V gene. The CDR3 sequence: CASSPSRDRSNQPQHF. DNA of the CDR3: TGCGCCAGCAGCCCGTCCCGGGACAGGTCGAATCAGCCCCAGCATTTT.

In its sample, this clonotype was seen a few times. V and J are TRBV11-2 and TRBJ2-5; D is perhaps TRBD1 or TRBD2 (5 bases each). V lost 3 bases, J lost 5 bases, and 10 bases lay in between. Germline loops: CDR1 SGHAT, CDR2 FQNNGV. The CDR3 covers 13 residues. DNA of the CDR3: TGTGCCAGCAGCTTTTCGGGGCCTGAGACCCAGTACTTC. It yields the protein CASSFSGPETQYF.

The sample holds a few counts of this clonotype. V is TRBV7-6 and J is TRBJ2-7; D uncertain. Trimming removed 1 base from V and 4 bases from J, with 11 bases in between. This CDR3 has 14 amino acids. Germline V gene data show CDR1 as SGHVS and CDR2 as FNYEAQ. The CDR3 protein is CASSLVSAKYEQYV. The CDR3 coding sequence is TGTGCCAGCAGCTTAGTGTCAGCGAAATACGAGCAGTACGTC.

This clonotype was detected only a few times. The gene calls are TRBV12-3 or TRBV12-4 and TRBJ1-1, with TRBD1 matching over 8 bases. Trimming at V came to 5 bases and at J to 1 base, leaving 6 bases not matched to a gene. The CDR3 covers 15 residues. The CDR3 DNA is TGTGCCAGCAGTCCAACCGGACAGGGGAACACTGAAGCTTTCTTT. Amino acid sequence: CASSPTGQGNTEAFF.

Ten or more counts support this clonotype. The chain combines TRBV10-3 with TRBJ1-6; 9 bases match TRBD1. With V trimmed by 5 bases and J by 9 bases, 5 bases remained unmatched. The germline V gene has CDR1 ENHRY and CDR2 SYGVKD. There are 14 residues in the CDR3. CDR3: CAISLDRGGSPLHF. CDR3 DNA sequence: TGTGCCATCAGTCTGGACAGGGGCGGTTCACCCCTCCACTTT.

The sample holds a few counts of this clonotype. The chain recombines TRBV27 with TRBJ1-3; D uncertain. CDR1 is MNHEY and CDR2 is SMNVEV in the germline V gene (reference sequence). This CDR3 region has 13 residues. V was clipped by 2 bases and J by 4 bases, with 6 bases between them. Here the CDR3 reads CASSLQVGNTIYF. CDR3 nucleotide sequence: TGTGCCAGCAGTTTACAGGTCGGAAACACCATATATTTT.

The table lists this clonotype with a few counts. This chain joins TRBV24-1 and TRBJ1-1; unclear D gene. V shed 4 bases and J shed 5 bases, with 7 bases lying between them. This CDR3 has 12 residues. The germline V gene has CDR1 KGHDR and CDR2 SFDVKD. As DNA, the CDR3 is TGTGCCACCAGTGACCCAGATACTGAAGCTTTCTTT. Amino acid sequence: CATSDPDTEAFF.